The entry below describes one T cell receptor beta chain. This sample is part of a study of blood T cell repertoires in COVID-19. As originally analysed: Estimation of nucleated cell counts was performed using reference gene primer amplification. Libraries were prepared by immunoSEQ multiplex PCR; TCRdb keeps only in-frame clonotypes and omits some of them. V, J and clone size were drawn from that table, and D and trimming were deduced from the DNA. In the table there are fewer than 350,000 clones, about 90% of which are singletons. The CDR3 extends over 12 amino acids. The germline V gene encodes CDR1 LNHDA and CDR2 SQIVND (reference sequence). V was trimmed by 7 bases and J by 1 base, leaving 7 bases between them.

The specimen was peripheral blood. V and J are TRBV19 and TRBJ1-2, with D tentatively TRBD1 (5 bases). The source of this sequence is a woman in her 30s who had recovered from COVID-19. The CDR3 bases are TGTGCCAGTAAGACAGATAACTATGGCTACACCTTC. This sequence encodes CASKTDNYGYTF.